Following are 22 T cell receptor beta chains from one sample sequenced in a study of blood T cell repertoires in COVID-19. Sequencing used immunoSEQ multiplex PCR; TCRdb keeps in-frame clones, though not all of them. In the table there are around 190,000 clones, 70% to 80% of which are singletons. Sequences were obtained from peripheral blood. The origin of the receptors is a middle-aged woman with COVID-19, enrolled during active disease.

The chain combines TRBV6-5 with TRBJ1-5; possible D gene TRBD1, 6 bases. With 6 bases removed from V and 5 bases from J, the gap between germline ends came to 17 bases. The CDR3 covers 15 residues. The germline gives CDR1 MNHEY, CDR2 SVGAGI. This CDR3 reads CASRIYREADQPQHF. CDR3 coding DNA: TGTGCCAGCAGGATTTACAGGGAAGCTGATCAGCCCCAGCATTTT.

This rearrangement joins TRBV25-1 to TRBJ2-7; TRBD2 matches at 9 bases. The CDR3 totals 14 residues. With V trimmed by 2 bases and J by 2 bases, 1 base remained unmatched. CDR1 is MGHDK and CDR2 is SYGVNS in the germline V gene. The CDR3 DNA reads TGTGCCAGCAGTGAACTAGCGGGGCCCTACGAGCAGTACTTC. This sequence encodes CASSELAGPYEQYF.

This chain uses TRBV7-6 with TRBJ2-7, with 7 bases that match TRBD2. The germline V gene encodes CDR1 SGHVS and CDR2 FNYEAQ. V dropped 5 bases and J dropped 6; count of bases not matched to a gene: 10. CDR3 size: 14 residues. CDR3 sequence reads: CASSPRGRGGEQYF. CDR3 sequence (DNA): TGTGCCAGCAGCCCCCGAGGGCGCGGGGGCGAGCAGTACTTC.

This clone was observed once. The chain uses TRBV18 and TRBJ2-1; TRBD1 is a possible D gene (5 bases). This CDR3 has 13 amino acids. Trimming stripped 3 bases from V and 7 bases from J, with 10 bases between. Germline lookup yields CDR1 KGHSH and CDR2 LQKENI. CDR3 loop: CASSPRQPNEQFF. In DNA form, the CDR3 reads TGTGCCAGCTCACCTAGACAGCCAAATGAGCAGTTCTTC.

The gene calls are TRBV12-5 and TRBJ1-5; 8 bases fit TRBD1. The trim removed 7 bases at V and 7 bases at J, leaving 9 bases unmatched. Germline CDR1 and CDR2: LGHNT and FRNRAP. The CDR3 extends over 14 amino acids. CDR3 bases: TGTGCTAGTGACCTAGGACAGGGCGGCCAGCCCCAGCATTTT. Its translation: CASDLGQGGQPQHF.

In its sample, this clone was seen once. The chain joins TRBV5-5 to TRBJ2-3; D gene unclear. Germline CDR1 SGHKS, CDR2 YYEKEE (reference sequence). The V and J ends lost 2 bases and 4 bases respectively, with 5 bases between them. The CDR3 runs 12 residues. DNA for the CDR3: TGTGCCAGCAGCTTTTTCGCAGATACGCAGTATTTT. Its translation: CASSFFADTQYF.

There are a few counts of this clone. An end of the junction does not agree with germline; a read error may underlie this. The chain recombines TRBV6-1 with TRBJ1-5, with a weak D call TRBD1 (6 bases). Germline CDR1 MNHNS, CDR2 SASEGT. The CDR3 has 13 amino acids. The CDR3 reads CASSEEGEGPQHF. CDR3 coding DNA: TGTGCCAGCAGCGAAGAGGGGGAAGGGCCCCAGCATTTT.

This clone was picked up one time. This chain joins TRBV3-1 (or the pseudogene TRBV3-2) and TRBJ1-6, with 9 bases that match TRBD1. V shed 2 bases, J shed 11 bases, and the junction held 4 bases outside the gene matches. The germline V gene has CDR1 LGHDT and CDR2 YNNKEL (reference sequence). This CDR3 has 14 amino acids. This CDR3 is CASSQPGQGPPLHF. Written as DNA, the CDR3 is TGTGCCAGCAGCCAACCGGGACAGGGTCCACCCCTCCACTTT.

The genes are TRBV6-5 and TRBJ1-1; no firm D call. The CDR3 loop spans 13 amino acids. The germline V and J ends were trimmed by 8 bases and 3 bases, with 13 bases remaining between them. The germline gives CDR1 MNHEY, CDR2 SVGAGI. The CDR3 spells CASLHQVHTEAFF. The CDR3 DNA reads TGTGCCAGCCTCCACCAGGTCCACACTGAAGCTTTCTTT.

The V gene is TRBV2, the J gene TRBJ1-6, with TRBD1 as a possible D gene (6 bases). Trimming cost V 8 bases and J 9 bases, with 11 bases left between them. The CDR3 extends over 12 amino acids. Germline CDR1 reads SNHLY; CDR2 reads FYNNEI. The CDR3 DNA reads TGTGCCAGCGGTACAGGGATTTCACCCCTCCACTTT. Its protein product is CASGTGISPLHF.

This clone was detected a few times. This sequence joins TRBV11-2 and TRBJ2-1, with 16 positions matching TRBD2. J gave up 9 bases and V 4 bases, and 9 bases lay outside the gene matches. Germline CDR1 is SGHAT and CDR2 is FQNNGV. The CDR3 is 17 residues long. The CDR3 spells CASSSQGTSGGAGEQFF. The CDR3 bases are TGTGCCAGCAGCTCTCAGGGGACTAGCGGGGGGGCCGGTGAGCAGTTCTTC.

The rearrangement uses TRBV5-1 and TRBJ1-2; TRBD1 might be the D (5 bases). The CDR3 is made up of 19 amino acids. Looked up from germline, CDR1 is SGHRS and CDR2 is YFSETQ. V was pared by 0 bases and J by 0 bases, with 21 bases between. This CDR3 reads CASSLGPGKNAHANYGYTF. The DNA of the CDR3 is TGCGCCAGCAGCTTGGGACCAGGGAAAAATGCCCATGCTAACTATGGCTACACCTTC.

This chain joins TRBV2 and TRBJ2-5; tentatively, D is TRBD1 (5 bases). The germline V and J ends were trimmed by 2 bases and 7 bases, with 17 bases remaining between them. The CDR3 consists of 15 residues. CDR1 is SNHLY, CDR2 FYNNEI, per germline. CDR3 DNA sequence: TGTGCCAGCAGTGAACAGGACACCTCCAAGGGGACCCAGTACTTC. Protein product: CASSEQDTSKGTQYF.

This clone was seen ten or more times. The rearrangement links TRBV18 to TRBJ2-5; D gene ambiguous. Trimming shortened V by 0 bases and J by 7 bases, and 12 bases separated the two germline ends. Germline assignment: CDR1 KGHSH and CDR2 LQKENI. There are 14 residues in the CDR3. CDR3: CASSPPGQMGTQYF. The CDR3 bases are TGTGCCAGCTCACCACCGGGCCAAATGGGGACCCAGTACTTC.

This chain links TRBV10-3 with TRBJ1-2; 10 nucleotides match TRBD1. In germline, CDR1 is ENHRY, CDR2 SYGVKD. The V gene end was trimmed by 8 bases and the J gene end by 7 bases; junction bases not matched to a gene: 1. The CDR3 totals 11 residues. CDR3 DNA sequence: TGTGCCATCGGGACAGGGGCTGGCTACACCTTC. Its translation: CAIGTGAGYTF.

The genes are TRBV1 and TRBJ2-3; the table's D call, TRBD2, has no DNA check behind it. TRBV1 is noted as a pseudogene. The CDR3 contains 21 residues. Here the CDR3 DNA reads TGCACCAGCAGCCACGAAATCGAACCGGGGATCAGCGGGAGGGCCGCAGATACGCAGTATTTT. This sequence encodes CTSSHEIEPGISGRAADTQYF.

The chain uses TRBV25-1 and TRBJ2-7; 9 bases are shared with TRBD1. V dropped 2 bases and J dropped 4; count of bases not matched to a gene: 3. The CDR3 runs 14 residues. Germline loops: CDR1 MGHDK, CDR2 SYGVNS. The DNA of the CDR3 is TGTGCCAGCAGTGAAACAGGGGGCTGGTACGAGCAGTACTTC. Protein: CASSETGGWYEQYF.

The chain combines TRBV5-4 with TRBJ2-1; TRBD2 matches at 16 bases. The junction had 4 bases not matched to a gene; V was cut back by 4 bases and J by 9 bases. The germline V gene has CDR1 SGHNT and CDR2 YYREEE (reference sequence). The CDR3 runs 15 residues. CDR3 sequence (DNA): TGTGCCAGCAGCCAAGGGACTAGCGGGAGGGGTGAGCAGTTCTTC. Translating gives CASSQGTSGRGEQFF. Drawing the rest from reference TRBV5-4 and TRBJ2-1, the complete variable domain is ETGVTQSPTHLIKTRGQQVTLRCSSQSGHNTVSWYQQALGQGPQFIFQYYREEENGRGNFPPRFSGLQFPNYSSELNVNALELDDSALYLCASSQGTSGRGEQFFGPGTRLTVL.

This sequence joins TRBV18 and TRBJ1-1; perhaps TRBD1 as D (5 bases). Germline assignment: CDR1 KGHSH and CDR2 LQKENI. The CDR3 spans 13 residues. With 5 bases removed from V and 1 base from J, the gap between germline ends came to 8 bases. Here the CDR3 reads CASSATGNTEAFF. CDR3 DNA: TGTGCCAGCTCAGCCACAGGGAACACTGAAGCTTTCTTT.

This sequence joins TRBV4-1 and TRBJ2-3, with 7 bases that match TRBD1. The CDR3 is made up of 16 amino acids. The germline gives CDR1 MGHRA, CDR2 YSYEKL. V was clipped by 4 bases and J by 2 bases; unmatched bases: 9. The CDR3, as DNA: TGCGCCAGCAGCCTCTACCGGGACAGATTCACAGATACGCAGTATTTT. Protein product: CASSLYRDRFTDTQYF.

The rearrangement links TRBV2 to TRBJ2-3; D remains unclear. Germline loops: CDR1 SNHLY, CDR2 FYNNEI. Between the trimmed V and J ends, which lost 6 bases and 1 base, there was a span of 17 bases. There are 16 residues in the CDR3. The CDR3 reads CASSDTIWSGTDTQYF. CDR3 in DNA: TGTGCCAGCAGCGATACTATATGGTCTGGCACAGATACGCAGTATTTT. Drawing the rest from reference TRBV2 and TRBJ2-3, the complete variable domain is EPEVTQTPSHQVTQMGQEVILRCVPISNHLYFYWYRQILGQKVEFLVSFYNNEISEKSEIFDDQFSVERPDGSNFTLKIRSTKLEDSAMYFCASSDTIWSGTDTQYFGPGTRLTVL.

J is TRBJ2-2 and V is TRBV29-1, with 8 bases aligning to TRBD1. V was pared by 6 bases and J by 6 bases, with 6 bases of the junction left unmatched. The CDR3 extends over 13 amino acids. In germline, CDR1 is SQVTM, CDR2 ANQGSEA. For the CDR3, the DNA is TGCAGCGTGGACAGGGAAAAATCCGGGGAGCTGTTTTTT. Its protein is CSVDREKSGELFF.